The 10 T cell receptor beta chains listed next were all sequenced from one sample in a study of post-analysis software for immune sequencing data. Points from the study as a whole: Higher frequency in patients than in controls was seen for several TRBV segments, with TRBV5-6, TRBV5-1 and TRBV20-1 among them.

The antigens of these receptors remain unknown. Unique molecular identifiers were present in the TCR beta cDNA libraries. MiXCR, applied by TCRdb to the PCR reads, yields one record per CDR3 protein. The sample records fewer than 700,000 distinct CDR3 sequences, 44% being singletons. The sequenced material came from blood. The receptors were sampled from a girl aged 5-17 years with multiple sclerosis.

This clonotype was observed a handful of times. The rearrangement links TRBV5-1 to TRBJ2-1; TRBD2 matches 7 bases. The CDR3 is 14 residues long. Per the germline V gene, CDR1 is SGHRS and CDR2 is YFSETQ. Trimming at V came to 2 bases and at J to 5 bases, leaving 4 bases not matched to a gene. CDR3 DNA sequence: TGCGCCAGCAGCTTAGCGGGGTCCGACAATGAGCAGTTCTTC. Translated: CASSLAGSDNEQFF.

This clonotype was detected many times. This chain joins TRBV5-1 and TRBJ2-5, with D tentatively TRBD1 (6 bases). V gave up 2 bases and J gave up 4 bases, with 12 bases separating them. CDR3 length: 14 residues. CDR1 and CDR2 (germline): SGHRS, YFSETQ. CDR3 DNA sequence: TGCGCCAGCAGCTTACAGGGAATGGGAGAGACCCAGTACTTC. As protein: CASSLQGMGETQYF.

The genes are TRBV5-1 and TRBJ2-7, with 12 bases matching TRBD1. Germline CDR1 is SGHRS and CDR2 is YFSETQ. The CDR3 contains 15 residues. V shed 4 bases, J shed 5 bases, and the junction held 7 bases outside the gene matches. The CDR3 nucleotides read TGCGCCAGCAGCCGGGACGGGACAGGGGGCCACGAGCAGTACTTC. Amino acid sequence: CASSRDGTGGHEQYF.

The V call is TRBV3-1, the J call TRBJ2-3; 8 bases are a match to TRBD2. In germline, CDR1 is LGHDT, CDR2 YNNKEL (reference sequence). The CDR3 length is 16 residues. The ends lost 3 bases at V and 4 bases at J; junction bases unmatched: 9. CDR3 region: CASSHGLARGPDTQYF. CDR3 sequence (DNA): TGTGCCAGCAGCCACGGACTAGCCCGTGGACCAGATACGCAGTATTTT.

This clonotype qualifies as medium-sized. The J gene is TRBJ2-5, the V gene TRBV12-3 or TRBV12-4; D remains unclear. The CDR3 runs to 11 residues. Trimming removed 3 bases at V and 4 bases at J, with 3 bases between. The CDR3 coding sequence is TGTGCCAGCAGTTTCTTAGAGACCCAGTACTTC. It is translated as CASSFLETQYF.

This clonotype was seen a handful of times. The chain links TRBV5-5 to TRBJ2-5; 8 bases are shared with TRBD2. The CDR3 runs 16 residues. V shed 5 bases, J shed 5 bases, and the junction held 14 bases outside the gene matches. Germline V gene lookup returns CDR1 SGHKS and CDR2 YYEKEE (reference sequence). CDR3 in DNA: TGTGCCAGCAGTTTCACCGGGACTAGAATATTCGAGACCCAGTACTTC. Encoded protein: CASSFTGTRIFETQYF. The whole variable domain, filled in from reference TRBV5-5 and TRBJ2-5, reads DAGVTQSPTHLIKTRGQQVTLRCSPISGHKSVSWYQQVLGQGPQFIFQYYEKEERGRGNFPDRFSARQFPNYSSELNVNALLLGDSALYLCASSFTGTRIFETQYFGPGTRLLVL.

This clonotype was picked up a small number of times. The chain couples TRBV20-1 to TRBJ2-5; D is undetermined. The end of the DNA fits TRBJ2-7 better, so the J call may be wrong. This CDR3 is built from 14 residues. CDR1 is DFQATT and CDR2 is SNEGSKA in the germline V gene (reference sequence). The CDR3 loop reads CSARDMATFDEQYF. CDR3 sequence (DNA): TGCAGTGCTAGAGATATGGCCACCTTTGACGAGCAGTACTTC.

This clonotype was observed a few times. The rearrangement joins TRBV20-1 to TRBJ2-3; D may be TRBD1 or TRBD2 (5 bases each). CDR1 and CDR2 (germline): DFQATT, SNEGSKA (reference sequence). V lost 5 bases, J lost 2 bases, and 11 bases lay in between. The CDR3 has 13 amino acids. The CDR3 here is CSARRDLTDTQYF. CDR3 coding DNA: TGCAGTGCTCGCCGGGACCTCACAGATACGCAGTATTTT.

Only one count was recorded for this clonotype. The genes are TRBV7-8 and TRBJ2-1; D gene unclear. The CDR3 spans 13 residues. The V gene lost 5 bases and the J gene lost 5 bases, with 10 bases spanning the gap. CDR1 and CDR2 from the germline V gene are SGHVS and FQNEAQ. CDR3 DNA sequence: TGTGCCAGCAGCCCAGACGGCCACAATGAGCAGTTCTTC. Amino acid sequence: CASSPDGHNEQFF.

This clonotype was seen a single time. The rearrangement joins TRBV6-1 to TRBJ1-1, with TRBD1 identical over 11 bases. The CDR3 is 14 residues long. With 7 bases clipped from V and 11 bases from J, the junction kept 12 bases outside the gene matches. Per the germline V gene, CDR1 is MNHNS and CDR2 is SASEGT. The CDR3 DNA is TGTGCCAGCACCCGGACAGGGGGCGCGGCTGTCGCTTTCTTT. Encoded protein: CASTRTGGAAVAFF.